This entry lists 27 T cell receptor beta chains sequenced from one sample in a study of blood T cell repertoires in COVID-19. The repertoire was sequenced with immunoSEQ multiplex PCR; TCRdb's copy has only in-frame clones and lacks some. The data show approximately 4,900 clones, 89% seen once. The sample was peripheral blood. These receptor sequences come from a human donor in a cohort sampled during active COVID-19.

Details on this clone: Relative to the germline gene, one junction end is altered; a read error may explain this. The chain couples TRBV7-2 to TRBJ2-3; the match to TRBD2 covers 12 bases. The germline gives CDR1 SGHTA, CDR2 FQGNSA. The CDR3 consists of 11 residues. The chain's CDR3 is CASSSGLAGDF. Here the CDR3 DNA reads TGTGCCAGCAGCTCGGGACTAGCGGGTGATTTT. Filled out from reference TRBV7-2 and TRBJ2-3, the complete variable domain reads GAGVSQSPSNKVTEKGKDVELRCDPISGHTALYWYRQSLGQGLEFLIYFQGNSAPDKSGLPSDRFSAERTGGSVSTLTIQRTQQEDSAVYLCASSSGLAGDFGPGTRLTVL.

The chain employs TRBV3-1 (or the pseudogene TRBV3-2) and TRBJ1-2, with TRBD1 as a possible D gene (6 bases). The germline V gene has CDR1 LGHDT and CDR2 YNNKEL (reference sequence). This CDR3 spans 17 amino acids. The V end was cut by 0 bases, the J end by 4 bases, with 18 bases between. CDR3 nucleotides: TGTGCCAGCAGCCAAGAAGGGGGGGAACGGCGTACCTATGGCTACACCTTC. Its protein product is CASSQEGGERRTYGYTF.

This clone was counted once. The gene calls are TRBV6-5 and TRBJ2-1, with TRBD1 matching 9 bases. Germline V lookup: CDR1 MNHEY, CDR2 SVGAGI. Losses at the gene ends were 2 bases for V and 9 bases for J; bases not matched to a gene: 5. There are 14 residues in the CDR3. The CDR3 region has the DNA TGTGCCAGCAGTTACCGACAGGGGGGAATTGAGCAGTTCTTC. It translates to CASSYRQGGIEQFF.

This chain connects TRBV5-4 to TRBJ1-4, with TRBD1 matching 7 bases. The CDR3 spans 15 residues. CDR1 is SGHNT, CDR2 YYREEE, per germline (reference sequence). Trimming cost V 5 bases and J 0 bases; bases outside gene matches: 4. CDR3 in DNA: TGTGCCAGCAGTCCCACAGGGGCAACTAATGAAAAACTGTTTTTT. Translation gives CASSPTGATNEKLFF.

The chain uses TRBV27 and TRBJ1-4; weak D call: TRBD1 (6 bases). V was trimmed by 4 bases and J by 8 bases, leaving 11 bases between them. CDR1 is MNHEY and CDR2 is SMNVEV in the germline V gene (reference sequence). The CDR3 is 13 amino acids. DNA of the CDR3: TGTGCCAGCAGTTCCAGGGGCTTAGAAAAACTGTTTTTT. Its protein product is CASSSRGLEKLFF.

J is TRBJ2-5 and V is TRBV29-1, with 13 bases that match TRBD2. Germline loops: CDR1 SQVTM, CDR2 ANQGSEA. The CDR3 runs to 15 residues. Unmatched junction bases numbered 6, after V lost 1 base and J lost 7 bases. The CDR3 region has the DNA TGCAGCGTTGAAGGGACTAGCGGGGGACGAGGGACCCAGTACTTC. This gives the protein CSVEGTSGGRGTQYF.

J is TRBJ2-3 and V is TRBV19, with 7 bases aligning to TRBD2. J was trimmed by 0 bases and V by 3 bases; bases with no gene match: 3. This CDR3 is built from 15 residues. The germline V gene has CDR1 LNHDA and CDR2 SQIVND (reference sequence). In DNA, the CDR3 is TGTGCCAGTAGTATGGGAGGGCGCAGCACAGATACGCAGTATTTT. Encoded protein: CASSMGGRSTDTQYF.

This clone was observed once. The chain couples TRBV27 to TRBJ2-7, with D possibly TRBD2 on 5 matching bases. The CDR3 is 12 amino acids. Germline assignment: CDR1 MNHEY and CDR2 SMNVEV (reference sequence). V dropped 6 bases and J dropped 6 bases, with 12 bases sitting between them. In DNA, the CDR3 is TGTGCCAGCAGCCGGATGGGGAGCGAGCAGTACTTC. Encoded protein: CASSRMGSEQYF.

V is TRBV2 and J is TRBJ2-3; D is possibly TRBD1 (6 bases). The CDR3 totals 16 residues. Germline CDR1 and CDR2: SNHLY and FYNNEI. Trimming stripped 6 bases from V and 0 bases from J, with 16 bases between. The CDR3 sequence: CASRWRRTASTDTQYF. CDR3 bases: TGTGCCAGCAGGTGGAGGAGGACAGCTAGCACAGATACGCAGTATTTT. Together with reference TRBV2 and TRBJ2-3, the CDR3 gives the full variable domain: EPEVTQTPSHQVTQMGQEVILRCVPISNHLYFYWYRQILGQKVEFLVSFYNNEISEKSEIFDDQFSVERPDGSNFTLKIRSTKLEDSAMYFCASRWRRTASTDTQYFGPGTRLTVL.

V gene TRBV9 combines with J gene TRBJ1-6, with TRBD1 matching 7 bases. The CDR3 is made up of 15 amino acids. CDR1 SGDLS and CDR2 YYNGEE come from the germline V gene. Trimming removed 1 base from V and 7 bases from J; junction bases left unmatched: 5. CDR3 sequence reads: CASSVRDRQNSPLHF. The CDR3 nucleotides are TGTGCCAGCAGCGTAAGGGACAGACAAAATTCACCCCTCCACTTT.

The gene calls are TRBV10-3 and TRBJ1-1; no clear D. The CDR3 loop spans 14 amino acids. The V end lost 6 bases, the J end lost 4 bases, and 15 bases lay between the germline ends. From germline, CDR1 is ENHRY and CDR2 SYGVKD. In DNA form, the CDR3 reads TGTGCCATCAGACCACCCCGGGAGGGCACTGAAGCTTTCTTT. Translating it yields CAIRPPREGTEAFF.

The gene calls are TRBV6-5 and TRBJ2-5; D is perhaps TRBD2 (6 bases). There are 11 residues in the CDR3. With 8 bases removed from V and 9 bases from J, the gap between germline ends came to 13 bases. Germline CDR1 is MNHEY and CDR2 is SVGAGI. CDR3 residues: CASQLGEAQYF. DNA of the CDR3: TGTGCCAGCCAGTTAGGGGAGGCCCAGTACTTC.

The CDR3 loop reads CASSLTDTQYF. The CDR3 bases are TGTGCCAGCAGTTTAACAGATACGCAGTATTTT. V gene TRBV25-1 combines with J gene TRBJ2-3, with unresolved D. Germline CDR1 MGHDK, CDR2 SYGVNS. The CDR3 runs 11 residues. V was shortened by 5 bases and J by 3 bases, with 3 bases between the two germline ends.

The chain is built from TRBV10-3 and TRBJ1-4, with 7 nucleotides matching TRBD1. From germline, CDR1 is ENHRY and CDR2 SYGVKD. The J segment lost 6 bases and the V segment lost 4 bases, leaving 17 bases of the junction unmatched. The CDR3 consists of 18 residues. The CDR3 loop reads CAISVGPTGDGSYEKLFF. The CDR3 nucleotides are TGTGCCATCAGTGTAGGACCTACAGGGGACGGTTCATATGAAAAACTGTTTTTT.

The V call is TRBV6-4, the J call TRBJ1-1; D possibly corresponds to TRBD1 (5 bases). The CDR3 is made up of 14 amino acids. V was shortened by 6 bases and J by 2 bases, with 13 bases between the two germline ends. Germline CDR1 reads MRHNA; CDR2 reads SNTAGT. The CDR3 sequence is CASREDSFNTEAFF. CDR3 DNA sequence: TGTGCCAGCAGAGAAGACAGCTTCAACACTGAAGCTTTCTTT.

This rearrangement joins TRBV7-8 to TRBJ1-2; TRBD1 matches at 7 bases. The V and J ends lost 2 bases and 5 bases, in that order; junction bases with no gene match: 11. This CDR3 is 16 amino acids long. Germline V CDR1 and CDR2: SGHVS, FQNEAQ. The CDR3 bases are TGTGCCAGCAGCTTACTAGAGGGGGCGTTGGGGTATGGCTACACCTTC. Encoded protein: CASSLLEGALGYGYTF. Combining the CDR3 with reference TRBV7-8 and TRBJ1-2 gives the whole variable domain GAGVSQSPRYKVAKRGQDVALRCDPISGHVSLFWYQQALGQGPEFLTYFQNEAQLDKSGLPSDRFFAERPEGSVSTLKIQRTQQEDSAVYLCASSLLEGALGYGYTFGSGTRLTVV.

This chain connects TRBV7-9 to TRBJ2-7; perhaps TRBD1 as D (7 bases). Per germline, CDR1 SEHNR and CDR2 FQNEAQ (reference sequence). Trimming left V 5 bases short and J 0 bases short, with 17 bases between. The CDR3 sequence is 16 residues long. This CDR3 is CASSLVGQGGSYEQYF. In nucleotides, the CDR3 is TGTGCCAGCAGCCTCGTAGGGCAGGGGGGCTCCTACGAGCAGTACTTC. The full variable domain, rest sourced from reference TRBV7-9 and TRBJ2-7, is DTGVSQNPRHKITKRGQNVTFRCDPISEHNRLYWYRQTLGQGPEFLTYFQNEAQLEKSRLLSDRFSAERPKGSFSTLEIQRTEQGDSAMYLCASSLVGQGGSYEQYFGPGTRLTVT.

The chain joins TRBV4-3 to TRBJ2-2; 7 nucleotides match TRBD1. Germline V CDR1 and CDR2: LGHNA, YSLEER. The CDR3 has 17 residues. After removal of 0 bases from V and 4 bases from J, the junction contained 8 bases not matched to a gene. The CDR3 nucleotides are TGCGCCAGCAGCCAAGAGGCAGGCCAGGGGGTCACCGGGGAGCTGTTTTTT. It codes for CASSQEAGQGVTGELFF.

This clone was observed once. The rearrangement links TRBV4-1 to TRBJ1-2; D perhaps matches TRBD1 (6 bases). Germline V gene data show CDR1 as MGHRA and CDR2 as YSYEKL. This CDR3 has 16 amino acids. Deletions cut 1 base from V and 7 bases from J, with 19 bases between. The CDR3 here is CASSQARTVDLGGYTF. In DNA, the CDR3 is TGCGCCAGCAGCCAAGCTCGGACAGTGGATCTCGGTGGCTACACCTTC.

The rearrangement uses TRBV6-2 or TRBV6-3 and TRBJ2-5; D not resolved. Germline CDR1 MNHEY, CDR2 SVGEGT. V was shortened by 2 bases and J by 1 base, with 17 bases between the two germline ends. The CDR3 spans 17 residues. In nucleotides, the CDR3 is TGTGCCAGCAGTTACCCCCTCGGAGAGCCCTTCCAAGAGACCCAGTACTTC. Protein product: CASSYPLGEPFQETQYF.

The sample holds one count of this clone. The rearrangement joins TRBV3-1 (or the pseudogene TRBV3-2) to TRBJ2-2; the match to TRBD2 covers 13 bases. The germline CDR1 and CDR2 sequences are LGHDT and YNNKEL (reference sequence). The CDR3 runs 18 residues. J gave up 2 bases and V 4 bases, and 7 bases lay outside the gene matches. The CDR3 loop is CASSLGLAGASNTGELFF. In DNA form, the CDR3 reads TGTGCCAGCAGCCTCGGACTAGCGGGAGCCTCTAACACCGGGGAGCTGTTTTTT.

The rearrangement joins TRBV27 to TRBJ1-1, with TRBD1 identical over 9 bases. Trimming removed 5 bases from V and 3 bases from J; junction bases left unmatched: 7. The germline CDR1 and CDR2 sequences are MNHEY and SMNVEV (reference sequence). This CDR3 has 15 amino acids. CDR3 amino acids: CASSPIDRGDTEAFF. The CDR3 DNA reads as TGTGCCAGCAGTCCCATAGACAGGGGGGACACTGAAGCTTTCTTT.

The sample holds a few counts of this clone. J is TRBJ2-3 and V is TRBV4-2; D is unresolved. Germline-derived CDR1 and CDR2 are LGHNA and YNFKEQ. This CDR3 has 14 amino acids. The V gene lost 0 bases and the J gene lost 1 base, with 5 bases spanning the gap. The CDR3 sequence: CASSQEPGTDTQYF. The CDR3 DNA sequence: TGTGCCAGCAGCCAAGAACCGGGCACAGATACGCAGTATTTT.

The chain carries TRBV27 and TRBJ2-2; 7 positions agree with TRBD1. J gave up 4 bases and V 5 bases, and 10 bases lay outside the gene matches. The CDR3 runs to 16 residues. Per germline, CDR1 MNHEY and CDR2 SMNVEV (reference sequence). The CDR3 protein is CASSVTTGVGTGELFF. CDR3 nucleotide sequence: TGTGCCAGCAGTGTTACTACAGGGGTAGGCACCGGGGAGCTGTTTTTT.

As DNA, the CDR3 is TGTGCCAGCAGAGAGGACAGGGACCAAGAGACCCAGTACTTC. Protein product: CASREDRDQETQYF. The chain carries TRBV27 and TRBJ2-5, with 8 positions matching TRBD1. The CDR3 is 14 amino acids. From germline, CDR1 is MNHEY and CDR2 SMNVEV (reference sequence). J lost 0 bases, V lost 6 bases, and 3 bases had no gene match.

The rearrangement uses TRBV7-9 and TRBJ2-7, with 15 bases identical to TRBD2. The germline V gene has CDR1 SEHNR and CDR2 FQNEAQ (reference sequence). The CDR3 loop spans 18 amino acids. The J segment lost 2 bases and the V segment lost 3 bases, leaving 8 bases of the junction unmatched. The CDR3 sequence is CASSLWTSGRAAAYEQYF. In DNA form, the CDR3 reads TGTGCCAGCAGCTTGTGGACTAGCGGGAGGGCGGCCGCCTACGAGCAGTACTTC.

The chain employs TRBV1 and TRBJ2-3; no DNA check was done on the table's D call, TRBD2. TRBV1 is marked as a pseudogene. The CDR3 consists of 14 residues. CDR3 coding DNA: TGCACAAATATAGCGGGAGGGCCGGGAGATACGCAGTATTTT. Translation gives CTNIAGGPGDTQYF.